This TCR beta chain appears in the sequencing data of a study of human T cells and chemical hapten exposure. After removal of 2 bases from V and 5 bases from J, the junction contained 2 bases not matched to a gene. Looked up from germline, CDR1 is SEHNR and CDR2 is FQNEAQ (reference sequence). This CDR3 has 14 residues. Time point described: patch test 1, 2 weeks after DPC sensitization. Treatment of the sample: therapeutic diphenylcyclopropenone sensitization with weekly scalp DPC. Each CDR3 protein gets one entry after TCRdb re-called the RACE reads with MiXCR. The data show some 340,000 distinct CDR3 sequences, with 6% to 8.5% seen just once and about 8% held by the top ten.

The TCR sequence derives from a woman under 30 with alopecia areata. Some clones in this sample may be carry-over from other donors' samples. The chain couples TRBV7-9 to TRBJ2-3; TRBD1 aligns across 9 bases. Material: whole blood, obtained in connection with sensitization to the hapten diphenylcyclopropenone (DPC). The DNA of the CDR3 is TGTGCCAGCAGCTTAAGGACAGGGGTAGATACGCAGTATTTT. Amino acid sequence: CASSLRTGVDTQYF.